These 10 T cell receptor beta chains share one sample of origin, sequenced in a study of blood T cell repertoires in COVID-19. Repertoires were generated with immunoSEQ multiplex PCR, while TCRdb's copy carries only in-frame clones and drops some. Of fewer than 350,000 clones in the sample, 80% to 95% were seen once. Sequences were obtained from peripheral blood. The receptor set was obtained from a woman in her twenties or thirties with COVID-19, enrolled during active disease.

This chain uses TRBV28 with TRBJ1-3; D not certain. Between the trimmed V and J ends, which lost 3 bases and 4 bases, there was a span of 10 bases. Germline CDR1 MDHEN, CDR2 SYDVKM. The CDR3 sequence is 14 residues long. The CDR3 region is CASSFRGHGNTIYF. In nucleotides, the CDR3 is TGTGCCAGCAGTTTTAGAGGGCACGGAAACACCATATATTTT.

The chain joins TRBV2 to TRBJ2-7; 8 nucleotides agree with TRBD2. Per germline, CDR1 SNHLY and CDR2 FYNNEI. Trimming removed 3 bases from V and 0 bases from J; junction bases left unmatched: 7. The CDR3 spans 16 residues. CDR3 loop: CASSERLAGVSYEQYF. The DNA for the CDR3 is TGTGCCAGCAGTGAGCGGCTAGCGGGTGTCTCCTACGAGCAGTACTTC.

The CDR3 DNA is TGTGCCAGCAGTCGTTCGGGACAGGGGGCAATAGGGCACACTGAAGCTTTCTTT. Translation gives CASSRSGQGAIGHTEAFF. J is TRBJ1-1 and V is TRBV27; 12 bases align to TRBD1. The CDR3 covers 18 residues. Germline assignment: CDR1 MNHEY and CDR2 SMNVEV (reference sequence). Germline trimming cut 5 bases from V and 3 bases from J; bases unmatched to any gene: 13.

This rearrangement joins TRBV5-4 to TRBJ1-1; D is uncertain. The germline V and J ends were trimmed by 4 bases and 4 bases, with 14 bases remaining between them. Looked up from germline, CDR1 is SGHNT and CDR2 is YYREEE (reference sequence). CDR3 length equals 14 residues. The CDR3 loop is CASSGSLRVTEAFF. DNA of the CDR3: TGTGCCAGCAGCGGAAGTTTGCGGGTCACTGAAGCTTTCTTT.

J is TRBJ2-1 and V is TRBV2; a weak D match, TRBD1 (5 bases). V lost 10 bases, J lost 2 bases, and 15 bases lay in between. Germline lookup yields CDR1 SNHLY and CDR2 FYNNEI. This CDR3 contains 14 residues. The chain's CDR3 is CATPKGAAYNEQFF. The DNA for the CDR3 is TGTGCCACCCCTAAAGGGGCAGCCTACAATGAGCAGTTCTTC.

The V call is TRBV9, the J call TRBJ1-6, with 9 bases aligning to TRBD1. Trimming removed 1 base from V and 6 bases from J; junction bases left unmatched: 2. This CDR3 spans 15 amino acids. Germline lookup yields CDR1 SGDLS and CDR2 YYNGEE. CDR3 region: CASSVTGQGNSPLHF. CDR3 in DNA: TGTGCCAGCAGCGTAACGGGACAGGGTAATTCACCCCTCCACTTT.

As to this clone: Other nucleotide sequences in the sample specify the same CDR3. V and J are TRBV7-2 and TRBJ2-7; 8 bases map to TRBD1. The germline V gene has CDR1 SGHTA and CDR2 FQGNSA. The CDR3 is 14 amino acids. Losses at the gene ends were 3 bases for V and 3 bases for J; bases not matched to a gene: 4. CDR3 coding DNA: TGTGCCAGCAGCTTCGACAGGGGAAGCTACGAGCAGTACTTC. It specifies CASSFDRGSYEQYF.

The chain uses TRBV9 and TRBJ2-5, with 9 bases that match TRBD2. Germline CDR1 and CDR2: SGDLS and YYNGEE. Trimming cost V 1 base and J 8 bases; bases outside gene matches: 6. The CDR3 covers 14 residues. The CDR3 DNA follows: TGTGCCAGCAGCGTATCCGGGACTAGCACAACCCAGTACTTC. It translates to CASSVSGTSTTQYF.

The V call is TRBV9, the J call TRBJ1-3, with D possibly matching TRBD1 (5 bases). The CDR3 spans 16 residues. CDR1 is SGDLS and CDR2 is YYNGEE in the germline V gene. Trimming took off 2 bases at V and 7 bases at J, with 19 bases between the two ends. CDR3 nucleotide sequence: TGTGCCAGCAGCGTCCTCTCGGACGGAGGGGCCAACACCATATATTTT. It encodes CASSVLSDGGANTIYF.

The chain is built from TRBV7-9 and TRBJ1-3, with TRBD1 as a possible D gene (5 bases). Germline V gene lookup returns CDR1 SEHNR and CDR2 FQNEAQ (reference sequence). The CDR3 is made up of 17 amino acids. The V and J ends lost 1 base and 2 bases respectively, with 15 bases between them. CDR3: CASSLVVGTRAGNTIYF. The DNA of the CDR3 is TGTGCCAGCAGCTTAGTAGTGGGGACTCGAGCTGGAAACACCATATATTTT.